Each of the 28 T cell receptor beta chains below was sequenced from the same sample in a study of T cell responses to AZD1222 COVID-19 vaccine. The data were produced by immunoSEQ multiplex PCR, yet TCRdb's version contains in-frame clones alone and is incomplete. The sample lists under 75,000 clones, 85% occurring once. This specimen consisted of peripheral blood, obtained on day 0 of AZD1222 vaccination. The receptors were sampled from an adult in good health.

The chain joins TRBV30 to TRBJ2-7; D perhaps matches TRBD2 (6 bases). CDR3 length: 13 amino acids. Trimming took off 7 bases at V and 2 bases at J, with 15 bases between the two ends. Germline V gives CDR1 GTSNPN, CDR2 SVGIG (reference sequence). CDR3 nucleotides: TGTGCCTATACGGACCCGGGGGCCTACGAGCAGTACTTC. It codes for CAYTDPGAYEQYF.

The chain links TRBV13 to TRBJ2-3; a weak D match, TRBD2 (7 bases). Germline V gene data show CDR1 as PRHDT and CDR2 as FYEKMQ (reference sequence). This CDR3 has 15 amino acids. V was pared by 8 bases and J by 0 bases, with 15 bases between. The CDR3 sequence is CASSIRGGSTDTQYF. For the CDR3, the DNA is TGTGCCAGCTCTATTAGGGGGGGAAGCACAGATACGCAGTATTTT. The variable domain in full, with the rest retrieved from reference TRBV13 and TRBJ2-3, is AAGVIQSPRHLIKEKRETATLKCYPIPRHDTVYWYQQGPGQDPQFLISFYEKMQSDKGSIPDRFSAQQFSDYHSELNMSSLELGDSALYFCASSIRGGSTDTQYFGPGTRLTVL.

This rearrangement joins TRBV7-3 to TRBJ2-1; TRBD2 agrees at 9 bases. The CDR3 consists of 15 residues. V lost 3 bases, J lost 6 bases, and 6 bases stayed unmatched. Germline-derived CDR1 and CDR2 are SGHTA and FQGTGA. This CDR3 is CASSFSGGKGNEQFF. The CDR3 DNA reads as TGTGCCAGCAGCTTTAGCGGGGGTAAGGGCAATGAGCAGTTCTTC.

The chain combines TRBV5-1 with TRBJ1-4, with D possibly TRBD1 on 5 matching bases. Germline CDR1 is SGHRS and CDR2 is YFSETQ. V was clipped by 4 bases and J by 6 bases, with 13 bases between them. The CDR3 consists of 14 residues. CDR3 coding DNA: TGCGCCAGCAGCGACCCCGGGACGGATGAAAAACTGTTTTTT. This encodes CASSDPGTDEKLFF.

This chain links TRBV5-4 with TRBJ2-5; TRBD2 matches at 7 bases. Unmatched junction bases numbered 7, after V lost 2 bases and J lost 0 bases. The CDR3 has 16 residues. Germline-derived CDR1 and CDR2 are SGHNT and YYREEE (reference sequence). For the CDR3, the DNA is TGTGCCAGCAGCTTTGTTGGGCGGGGGTACCAAGAGACCCAGTACTTC. Translating gives CASSFVGRGYQETQYF.

The V and J genes are TRBV14 and TRBJ2-2; D may be TRBD1 or TRBD2 (5 bases each). Deletions cut 1 base from V and 6 bases from J, with 12 bases between. Per germline, CDR1 SGHDN and CDR2 FVKESK. This CDR3 has 15 residues. CDR3 DNA sequence: TGTGCCAGCAGCCAAGTGCGAGTGGGGGCCGGGGAGCTGTTTTTT. It is translated as CASSQVRVGAGELFF.

CDR3 in DNA: TGTGCCAGCAGTTTGGGGGACAGTTATCAGCCCCAGCATTTT. Translated: CASSLGDSYQPQHF. J is TRBJ1-5 and V is TRBV28; 7 nucleotides align to TRBD1. The CDR3 has 14 amino acids. Trimming removed 3 bases from V and 5 bases from J; junction bases left unmatched: 4. The germline V gene has CDR1 MDHEN and CDR2 SYDVKM.

This chain joins TRBV9 and TRBJ1-1; D possibly corresponds to TRBD1 (6 bases). V was clipped by 1 base and J by 6 bases, with 13 bases between them. The CDR3 covers 14 residues. Per the germline V gene, CDR1 is SGDLS and CDR2 is YYNGEE. The CDR3 DNA is TGTGCCAGCAGCGTATGGGGGGCGCAGGCTGAAGCTTTCTTT. It is translated as CASSVWGAQAEAFF.

The rearrangement uses TRBV9 and TRBJ1-6, with D uncertain. Germline V gene sequence: CDR1 SGDLS, CDR2 YYNGEE. Trimming removed 0 bases from V and 7 bases from J, with 8 bases in between. This CDR3 region has 14 residues. Here the CDR3 DNA reads TGTGCCAGCAGCGTAGGCGAGGAGAATTCACCCCTCCACTTT. It codes for CASSVGEENSPLHF. The whole variable domain, filled in from reference TRBV9 and TRBJ1-6, reads DSGVTQTPKHLITATGQRVTLRCSPRSGDLSVYWYQQSLDQGLQFLIQYYNGEERAKGNILERFSAQQFPDLHSELNLSSLELGDSALYFCASSVGEENSPLHFGNGTRLTVT.

The genes are TRBV29-1 and TRBJ2-5; 14 bases fit TRBD2. The CDR3 covers 15 residues. V dropped 3 bases and J dropped 4; count of bases not matched to a gene: 4. Germline CDR1 SQVTM, CDR2 ANQGSEA. The CDR3 DNA sequence: TGCAGCGTTGACCCGACTAGCGGGGGGGCAGAGACCCAGTACTTC. Translation: CSVDPTSGGAETQYF.

The V gene is TRBV20-1, the J gene TRBJ1-2, with 9 bases identical to TRBD1. V lost 3 bases and J lost 7; bases outside the gene matches: 6. This CDR3 is 13 amino acids long. Germline lookup yields CDR1 DFQATT and CDR2 SNEGSKA (reference sequence). CDR3 protein: CSASQQGAIGYTF. The CDR3 nucleotides are TGCAGTGCTAGTCAACAGGGGGCAATTGGCTACACCTTC.

This chain uses TRBV5-1 with TRBJ1-1; 7 bases are shared with TRBD1. Germline trimming cut 2 bases from V and 9 bases from J; bases unmatched to any gene: 4. CDR1 and CDR2 from the germline V gene are SGHRS and YFSETQ. The CDR3 covers 12 residues. The CDR3: CASSLQGRQAFF. For the CDR3, the DNA is TGCGCCAGCAGCTTACAGGGGCGGCAAGCTTTCTTT.

By frequency in the sample, this clone is large (0.1 to 1%). This sequence joins TRBV19 and TRBJ2-7; TRBD2 matches 7 bases. The CDR3 length is 13 residues. Germline-derived CDR1 and CDR2 are LNHDA and SQIVND (reference sequence). Trimming at V came to 5 bases and at J to 3 bases, leaving 4 bases not matched to a gene. CDR3 sequence: CASSLSGDYEQYF. In nucleotides, the CDR3 is TGTGCCAGTAGTCTAAGCGGGGACTACGAGCAGTACTTC.

V and J are TRBV18 and TRBJ1-1; the D gene is possibly TRBD1 (6 bases). The V gene lost 6 bases and the J gene lost 4 bases, with 15 bases spanning the gap. Per germline, CDR1 KGHSH and CDR2 LQKENI. The CDR3 consists of 14 residues. As DNA, the CDR3 is TGTGCCAGCTCCCGGGAGACAGGAACCACTGAAGCTTTCTTT. Amino acids: CASSRETGTTEAFF.

CDR3 loop: CASSEGQQMSSYNSPLHF. The CDR3 nucleotides are TGTGCCAGCAGCGAGGGACAGCAGATGAGCTCCTATAATTCACCCCTCCACTTT. The chain joins TRBV9 to TRBJ1-6; 7 positions match TRBD1. From germline, CDR1 is SGDLS and CDR2 YYNGEE. The CDR3 runs to 18 residues. V lost 3 bases and J lost 0; bases outside the gene matches: 9.

CDR3 DNA sequence: TGTGCCAGCAGCCCGGGACAGGGGGCTGGGGCCAACGTCCTGACTTTC. Protein sequence: CASSPGQGAGANVLTF. This chain uses TRBV3-1 (or the pseudogene TRBV3-2) with TRBJ2-6; 11 bases line up with TRBD1. The CDR3 runs to 16 residues. With 4 bases clipped from V and 2 bases from J, the junction kept 1 base outside the gene matches. CDR1 LGHDT and CDR2 YNNKEL come from the germline V gene (reference sequence).

This clone was seen only a few times. The V call is TRBV3-1 (or the pseudogene TRBV3-2), the J call TRBJ2-7; D is unclear. The CDR3 sequence is 13 residues long. Germline V CDR1 and CDR2: LGHDT, YNNKEL (reference sequence). Trimming cost V 1 base and J 3 bases, with 7 bases left between them. The DNA of the CDR3 is TGTGCCAGCAGCCAAGTTGACGGCTACGAGCAGTACTTC. As protein: CASSQVDGYEQYF.

The chain couples TRBV19 to TRBJ1-2, with 9 bases lining up with TRBD1. Germline V lookup: CDR1 LNHDA, CDR2 SQIVND (reference sequence). CDR3 length: 16 residues. Trimming cost V 5 bases and J 3 bases; bases outside gene matches: 10. The CDR3 DNA reads as TGTGCCAGTAGTCCGGGACAGGGTAGTTTAGACTATGGCTACACCTTC. Its protein product is CASSPGQGSLDYGYTF.

The CDR3 bases are TGTGCCAGCAGTGAAGCGGTCGGGGTTCAGGGACAGCCCCAGCATTTT. It is translated as CASSEAVGVQGQPQHF. The V and J genes are TRBV6-1 and TRBJ1-5; maybe TRBD1 (5 bases). Trimming left V 0 bases short and J 7 bases short, with 16 bases between. Germline CDR1 is MNHNS and CDR2 is SASEGT. The CDR3 extends over 16 amino acids.

The genes are TRBV19 and TRBJ1-2, with a tentative D call TRBD1 (5 bases). This CDR3 has 13 amino acids. V shed 7 bases and J shed 3 bases, with 12 bases lying between them. Germline loops: CDR1 LNHDA, CDR2 SQIVND (reference sequence). CDR3 protein: CASKAREDYGYTF. As DNA, the CDR3 is TGTGCCAGTAAGGCCAGGGAGGACTATGGCTACACCTTC.

The V gene is TRBV10-1, the J gene TRBJ2-5, with 8 bases fitting TRBD2. Trimming removed 5 bases from V and 4 bases from J; junction bases left unmatched: 12. Germline V gene data show CDR1 as WNHNN and CDR2 as SYGVQD (reference sequence). CDR3 length: 16 amino acids. The CDR3 here is CASSPAIGGGRETQYF. The DNA of the CDR3 is TGCGCCAGCAGTCCTGCCATTGGCGGGGGGAGAGAGACCCAGTACTTC.

The chain couples TRBV28 to TRBJ1-2; D remains ambiguous. The CDR3 runs 15 residues. Between the trimmed V and J ends, which lost 5 bases and 8 bases, there was a span of 21 bases. Germline V CDR1 and CDR2: MDHEN, SYDVKM. Written as DNA, the CDR3 is TGTGCCAGCAGTCCGTTTACGGGAGGGCTGGGGGGCTACACCTTC. Residues: CASSPFTGGLGGYTF.

This sequence joins TRBV4-2 and TRBJ1-4; 7 positions agree with TRBD1. The germline V gene encodes CDR1 LGHNA and CDR2 YNFKEQ. V was pared by 3 bases and J by 7 bases, with 5 bases of the junction left unmatched. The CDR3 is 14 amino acids. CDR3 residues: CASSHDRAGEKLFF. The CDR3 nucleotides are TGTGCCAGCAGCCACGACAGGGCGGGTGAAAAACTGTTTTTT.

This chain uses TRBV2 with TRBJ2-1, with D hard to call. V lost 3 bases to trimming and J lost 12 bases, with 0 bases between them. The CDR3 has 8 amino acids. Germline loops: CDR1 SNHLY, CDR2 FYNNEI. DNA for the CDR3: TGTGCCAGCAGTGAGCAGTTCTTC. Translated, it gives CASSEQFF.

The CDR3 is CASGLAGTETQYF. Written as DNA, the CDR3 is TGTGCCAGCGGACTAGCGGGGACGGAGACCCAGTACTTC. The chain carries TRBV12-3 or TRBV12-4 and TRBJ2-5, with TRBD2 identical over 12 bases. The trim removed 8 bases at V and 5 bases at J, leaving 3 bases unmatched. The CDR3 covers 13 residues.

The chain couples TRBV4-1 to TRBJ2-7, with TRBD1 as a possible D gene (6 bases). The germline V gene encodes CDR1 MGHRA and CDR2 YSYEKL. This CDR3 contains 15 residues. The germline V and J ends were trimmed by 1 base and 2 bases, with 12 bases remaining between them. The CDR3 bases are TGCGCCAGCAGCCAAGCGGTACAGGGCCCCTACGAGCAGTACTTC. Translating it yields CASSQAVQGPYEQYF.

This sequence joins TRBV6-5 and TRBJ1-2; D is unresolved. The V gene lost 5 bases and the J gene lost 8 bases, with 15 bases spanning the gap. Per the germline V gene, CDR1 is MNHEY and CDR2 is SVGAGI. The CDR3 runs 13 residues. In DNA form, the CDR3 reads TGTGCCAGCAGTATGAAAGGAGGTACCGGCTACACCTTC. This codes for CASSMKGGTGYTF.

As concerns this clone: With a far larger clone one base away, a read error is the likely cause. V and J are TRBV6-5 and TRBJ2-7, with no clear D. Germline V gene data show CDR1 as MNHEY and CDR2 as SVGAGI. V was cut by 6 bases and J by 4 bases, with 7 bases left in between. The CDR3 is 11 amino acids. As DNA, the CDR3 is TGTGCCAGCAGCTTGGGTTACGAGCAGTACTTC. This gives the protein CASSLGYEQYF.